Listed below are T cell receptor beta chains from one sample, sequenced in a study of cytomegalovirus exposure and HLA in healthy donors. Profiling relied on immunoSEQ multiplex PCR, and the TCRdb table lists in-frame clones only, not all of them. Of 70,000 to 100,000 clones in the sample, approximately 68% were seen once. Sequencing used PBMCs. Receptors were obtained from a woman aged 45 to 65 in good health and CMV-seropositive. The CDR3 runs from the conserved cysteine through the conserved F or W. D genes are given only for firm matches.

v_call | d_call | cdr3_aa
TRBV27 | TRBD1 | CASRGQGAGGANQPQHF
TRBV28 | NA | CASSTGHGPSAEAFF
TRBV4-3 | NA | CASSQGQGPDTQYF
TRBV30 | TRBD1 | CAWTGQGASYEQYF
TRBV5-4 | TRBD1 | CASSPGGTGSYNEQFF
TRBV15 | NA | CATSPRVSGANVLTF
TRBV6-6 | NA | CASSERTATKNIQYF
TRBV13 | NA | CASREGLSSSYNSPLHF
TRBV19 | NA | CASSIWRGADFGPQHF
TRBV23-1 | TRBD1 | CASSPPRTGQGIYGYTF
TRBV19 | NA | CASSKLGGTNEKLFF
TRBV4-2 | TRBD2 | CASSPGEGLAGYNEQFF
TRBV30 | TRBD1 | CAWSAGSTGLGYTF
TRBV30 | NA | CAWSYSRDQPQHF